This T cell receptor (beta chain) was sequenced for a study of T cell responses to AZD1222 COVID-19 vaccine. Study-level points and caveats: The sample set comprised mostly white British donors with more females, and clonal diversity was possibly underestimated. Spike-specific TCR repertoires showed rising breadth and depth after two AZD1222 doses.

The ends were cut back, 0 bases at V and 6 bases at J, with 24 bases in the middle. The CDR3 consists of 19 residues. The germline gives CDR1 LGHNA, CDR2 YNFKEQ. With regard to this clone: Its matching antigen is unknown.

TCRdb's table, derived via immunoSEQ multiplex PCR, lists solely in-frame clones and lacks some. The sample yields roughly 96,000 clones, 85% to 90% seen once. This specimen was peripheral blood, taken 28 days after the second AZD1222 dose. The rearrangement links TRBV4-2 to TRBJ2-4, with D tentatively TRBD1 or TRBD2 (6 bases each). The receptor was derived from an adult who received the AZD1222 COVID-19 vaccine. This chain's CDR3 is CASSQDKWTTSKGGNIQYF. The CDR3 nucleotides read TGTGCCAGCAGCCAAGATAAGTGGACGACGTCAAAGGGGGGAAACATTCAGTACTTC.